The rows below give T cell receptor beta chains drawn from one sample of a study of T cells in Graves' hyperthyroidism and ophthalmopathy. From the multiplex PCR reads, TCRdb called clonotypes with MiXCR, one entry per CDR3 protein. The repertoire holds around 300,000 distinct CDR3 sequences, with 13% as singletons. The sequenced sample consisted of blood. The receptors were gathered from a woman under 40 with Graves' hyperthyroidism that later progressed to Graves' ophthalmopathy. Both conserved end residues are part of each CDR3. A D gene is named only where the DNA matches it firmly. Clone size is given for some rows only: seen once, a few or many times, or a class if the clone is expanded.

TRBD1,TRBJ2-7,few,TRBV4-1,TGCGCCAGCAGCCAAGTGCCCGCAGGGGGCAGTTACGAGCAGTACTTC,CASSQVPAGGSYEQYF
NA,TRBJ2-7,many,TRBV14,TGTGCCAGCAGCAACTTTCCCGAAGACGAGCAGTACTTC,CASSNFPEDEQYF
NA,TRBJ2-7,many,TRBV6-5,TGTGCCAGCAGTTACTCTGGAGGCCCCTACGAGCAGTACTTC,CASSYSGGPYEQYF
NA,TRBJ1-1,many,TRBV10-3,TGTGCCATCAGTGATCGCAGGGAGAACACTGAAGCTTTCTTT,CAISDRRENTEAFF
TRBD2,TRBJ2-7,few,TRBV6-1,TGTGCCAGCCTAACCGGGACTAGCGGGAGGGGAGAGCAGTACTTC,CASLTGTSGRGEQYF
NA,TRBJ2-1,many,TRBV15,TGTGCCACCAGCAGGGATTTGGGCCTGCTTGAGCAGTTCTTC,CATSRDLGLLEQFF
TRBD2,TRBJ2-1,many,TRBV6-1,TGTGCCAGCGCGGTTAGGCGGGAGCAGGGTGAGCAGTTCTTC,CASAVRREQGEQFF
NA,TRBJ2-2,NA,TRBV12-3/TRBV12-4,TGTGCCAGCAGTTACTCTTTCACCGGGGAGCTGTTTTTT,CASSYSFTGELFF
NA,TRBJ2-7,many,TRBV20-1,TGCAGTGCTAGAGATGGGAGCGCCTCCTACGAGCAGTACTTC,CSARDGSASYEQYF
NA,TRBJ2-3,many,TRBV7-2,TGTGCCAGCAGCTACAACAGGGCAGATACGCAGTATTTT,CASSYNRADTQYF
NA,TRBJ1-1,many,TRBV27,TGTGCCAGCGCCGGCTCGACCACTGAAGCTTTCTTT,CASAGSTTEAFF
TRBD2,TRBJ2-3,NA,TRBV10-3,TGTGCCATCAGTAATGTATCAAGCGGGAGTGTTTCTACAGATACGCAGTATTTT,CAISNVSSGSVSTDTQYF
NA,TRBJ1-2,many,TRBV11-2,TGTGCCAGCAGCTTACCATTAAAGGACGGATTCTATGGCTACACCTTC,CASSLPLKDGFYGYTF
TRBD1,TRBJ2-1,many,TRBV5-1,TGCGCCAGCAGCTTGGAACAGGGGCATGAGCAGTTCTTC,CASSLEQGHEQFF
TRBD1,TRBJ2-7,NA,TRBV28,TGTGCCAGCAGTTTACCCGGGACAGGGCGCTACGAGCAGTACTTC,CASSLPGTGRYEQYF
NA,TRBJ2-1,many,TRBV28,TGTGCCAGCAGGAAGGGAATGATTAACGAGCAGTTCTTC,CASRKGMINEQFF
NA,TRBJ2-7,many,TRBV4-1,TGCGCCAGCAGCCAAGGGGGCGGGACCTACGAGCAGTACTTC,CASSQGGGTYEQYF
NA,TRBJ2-5,many,TRBV3-1,TGTGCCAGCAGCCGATTTGAGGGAAGAGAGACCCAGTACTTC,CASSRFEGRETQYF
NA,TRBJ1-1,many,TRBV9,TGTGCCAGCAGCGAGGGGTACGAGAACACTGAAGCTTTCTTT,CASSEGYENTEAFF
NA,TRBJ1-1,many,TRBV25-1,TGTGCCAGCAGTGGGCGGCGGAACTTGAACACTGAAGCTTTCTTT,CASSGRRNLNTEAFF
NA,TRBJ2-7,many,TRBV2,TGTGCCAGCAGTCGGCAGGCCTACGAGCAGTACTTC,CASSRQAYEQYF
NA,TRBJ2-7,many,TRBV6-1,TGTGCCAGCAGTGGTAGCCAACTTTACGAGCAGTACTTC,CASSGSQLYEQYF
TRBD2,TRBJ2-3,many,TRBV6-2/TRBV6-3,TGTGCCAGCAGAAAGCTAGCGGGAGGAGGTATAACAGATACGCAGTATTTT,CASRKLAGGGITDTQYF
TRBD1,TRBJ2-6,NA,TRBV7-9,TGTGCCAGCAGCCAAACAGGGGCGACTGGGGCCAACGTCCTGACTTTC,CASSQTGATGANVLTF
TRBD1,TRBJ1-5,NA,TRBV5-4,TGTGCCAGCAGCTTAATGGGGACAGGGAGCAATCAGCCCCAGCATTTT,CASSLMGTGSNQPQHF
TRBD2,TRBJ2-5,many,TRBV27,TGTGCCAGCAGAGGACTAGCGGGAGGGGACTGGAAGACCCAGTACTTC,CASRGLAGGDWKTQYF
TRBD2,TRBJ2-1,many,TRBV7-3,TGTGCCAGCAGTCGAAACGGGGGGGGGCCTGCCTCCTACAATGAGCAGTTCTTC,CASSRNGGGPASYNEQFF
NA,TRBJ2-7,few,TRBV4-3,TGCGCCAGCAGCCAAGACATCCCCTACGAGCAGTACTTC,CASSQDIPYEQYF
TRBD2,TRBJ2-3,many,TRBV4-2,TGTGCCAGCAGCCAAGATCGCGCTAGCGGGAGTGTGTCAGATACGCAGTATTTT,CASSQDRASGSVSDTQYF
NA,TRBJ1-5,many,TRBV3-1,TGTGCCAGCAGCCAGGAAGACGGCAATCAGCCCCAGCATTTT,CASSQEDGNQPQHF
TRBD1,TRBJ1-2,many,TRBV5-1,TGCGCCAGCAGCCCTCAGGGGGATCCCGGCTACACCTTC,CASSPQGDPGYTF
TRBD1,TRBJ2-2,many,TRBV24-1,TGTGCCACCAGTGACCATCGATTAGGGGGCTTTTACACCGGGGAGCTGTTTTTT,CATSDHRLGGFYTGELFF
NA,TRBJ2-3,many,TRBV3-1,TGTGCCAGCAGCCCGGGGGCGGGGACACTCACAGATACGCAGTATTTT,CASSPGAGTLTDTQYF
NA,TRBJ1-5,NA,TRBV19,TGTGCCAGTAGTAGGATGATTATGCTCGGCAATCAGCCCCAGCATTTT,CASSRMIMLGNQPQHF
NA,TRBJ2-2,NA,TRBV20-1,TGCAGTGCTAGAGAGATAGCCGCGGACACCGGGGAGCTGTTTTTT,CSAREIAADTGELFF
TRBD1,TRBJ1-1,NA,TRBV4-2,TGTGCCAGCAGCCAAGTACTCGACAGGGGTAGGTCTGGCACTGAAGCTTTCTTT,CASSQVLDRGRSGTEAFF
NA,TRBJ2-1,NA,TRBV19,TGTGCCAGTAAATACAGGAGCTCCTACAATGAGCAGTTCTTC,CASKYRSSYNEQFF
NA,TRBJ2-6,NA,TRBV7-9,TGTGCCAGCCGGGACTGGGATACTTCTGGGGCCAACGTCCTGACTTTC,CASRDWDTSGANVLTF
NA,TRBJ2-1,few,TRBV20-1,TGCAGTGCTAGAGACCCGGTCTTTTGGGACAATGAGCAGTTCTTC,CSARDPVFWDNEQFF
NA,TRBJ1-1,many,TRBV6-1,TGTGCCAGCAGCCCGAGTGGGGCCGACTACATGAACACTGAAGCTTTCTTT,CASSPSGADYMNTEAFF